A single sample is the source of the 17 T cell receptor beta chains below, sequenced in a study of OX40 agonist ivuxolimab in advanced cancers. This table comes from immunoSEQ multiplex PCR, and its TCRdb copy is limited to in-frame clones, with some not included. The sample lists about 66,000 clones; 85% were seen once. The sequences come from CD4+ or CD8+ T cells sorted from blood, collected in a trial of the OX40 agonist ivuxolimab. Receptors were obtained from an adult with an advanced solid tumor such as melanoma, head and neck, liver or kidney cancer.

The chain carries TRBV5-1 and TRBJ1-1, with D perhaps TRBD1 (5 bases). The CDR3 totals 13 residues. The germline V gene has CDR1 SGHRS and CDR2 YFSETQ. V lost 0 bases and J lost 5, with 8 bases in between. The CDR3 reads CASSLEGRTEAFF. CDR3 nucleotides: TGCGCCAGCAGCTTGGAGGGGAGAACTGAAGCTTTCTTT.

J is TRBJ2-7 and V is TRBV28; no clear D gene. The germline gives CDR1 MDHEN, CDR2 SYDVKM. The CDR3 is 11 amino acids. Trimming pared 10 bases from V and 3 bases from J, leaving 10 bases between. CDR3 in DNA: TGTGCCACTTCGCGGAGCTACGAGCAGTACTTC. Translating it yields CATSRSYEQYF.

This clone appeared a single time. This sequence joins TRBV14 and TRBJ2-7, with 12 bases lining up with TRBD1. Trimming removed 1 base from V and 6 bases from J; junction bases left unmatched: 4. This CDR3 contains 15 residues. Germline values: CDR1 SGHDN, CDR2 FVKESK. This CDR3 is CASSQVVGQGAEQYF. CDR3 nucleotide sequence: TGTGCCAGCAGCCAAGTTGTGGGACAGGGGGCCGAGCAGTACTTC.

This clone has a handful of counts. The rearrangement joins TRBV2 to TRBJ2-3; the match to TRBD2 covers 9 bases. Germline values: CDR1 SNHLY, CDR2 FYNNEI. V gave up 6 bases and J gave up 6 bases; unmatched junction bases: 13. The CDR3 sequence is 16 residues long. CDR3 DNA sequence: TGTGCCAGCAGGGCCTTCGCGGGAGGGCCGCTGGATACGCAGTATTTT. Translation: CASRAFAGGPLDTQYF.

The V gene is TRBV5-6, the J gene TRBJ1-1; D unresolved. There are 15 residues in the CDR3. V was cut by 7 bases and J by 7 bases, with 23 bases left in between. Germline lookup yields CDR1 SGHDT and CDR2 YYEEEE. CDR3 loop: CASVQELHGSGEAFF. The CDR3 bases are TGTGCCAGCGTTCAGGAGCTCCACGGGAGCGGTGAAGCTTTCTTT.

The chain recombines TRBV28 with TRBJ1-5, with D possibly TRBD1 on 5 matching bases. V was shortened by 3 bases and J by 5 bases, with 11 bases between the two germline ends. CDR1 and CDR2 (germline): MDHEN, SYDVKM. The length of the CDR3 is 14 residues. CDR3 nucleotides: TGTGCCAGCAGTTTTCCACAGGAGTATCAGCCCCAGCATTTT. This gives the protein CASSFPQEYQPQHF.

This chain joins TRBV6-5 and TRBJ1-5, with D maybe TRBD1 (5 bases). Germline values: CDR1 MNHEY, CDR2 SVGAGI. The CDR3 has 14 residues. Trimming took off 0 bases at V and 7 bases at J, with 10 bases between the two ends. CDR3: CASSYSTWGQPQHF. The CDR3 coding sequence is TGTGCCAGCAGTTACTCGACTTGGGGGCAGCCCCAGCATTTT.

This sequence joins TRBV11-2 and TRBJ2-2, with 7 positions matching TRBD2. The CDR3 is made up of 18 amino acids. The ends lost 6 bases at V and 1 base at J; junction bases unmatched: 14. The germline V gene has CDR1 SGHAT and CDR2 FQNNGV. CDR3 sequence (DNA): TGTGCCAGCAGGGCTAACGAGAGAGTAGCGGGGAACACCGGGGAGCTGTTTTTT. Amino acids: CASRANERVAGNTGELFF.

V is TRBV28 and J is TRBJ2-7; no clear D. This CDR3 contains 12 residues. Germline CDR1 reads MDHEN; CDR2 reads SYDVKM. V gave up 6 bases and J gave up 5 bases, with 11 bases separating them. This CDR3 reads CASSFRVHEQYF. Here the CDR3 DNA reads TGTGCCAGCAGCTTTAGGGTGCACGAGCAGTACTTC.

This chain uses TRBV15 with TRBJ2-7; the D gene is possibly TRBD2 (6 bases). Germline loops: CDR1 LNHNV, CDR2 YYDKDF (reference sequence). The CDR3 runs to 15 residues. Trimming took 6 bases from V and 4 from J, leaving 19 bases between them. As DNA, the CDR3 is TGTGCCACCAGTCCTATAGCGGTTGAGGCTTACGAGCAGTACTTC. Amino acids: CATSPIAVEAYEQYF.

The rearrangement joins TRBV4-2 to TRBJ1-2, with D maybe TRBD1 (6 bases). V was shortened by 1 base and J by 6 bases, with 12 bases between the two germline ends. This CDR3 comprises 14 residues. Per the germline V gene, CDR1 is LGHNA and CDR2 is YNFKEQ. The CDR3 region has the DNA TGTGCCAGCAGCCAAGTGGAACAGGGAGATGGCTACACCTTC. Amino acid sequence: CASSQVEQGDGYTF.

In this sample, this clone turned up a few times. The V and J genes are TRBV2 and TRBJ2-3; no firm D call. The CDR3 is made up of 12 amino acids. Germline values: CDR1 SNHLY, CDR2 FYNNEI. V was trimmed by 2 bases and J by 6 bases, leaving 6 bases between them. CDR3 sequence reads: CASSESRDTQYF. CDR3 DNA: TGTGCCAGCAGTGAATCGAGGGATACGCAGTATTTT.

This sequence joins TRBV5-1 and TRBJ2-4; weak D call: TRBD1 (5 bases). CDR1 SGHRS and CDR2 YFSETQ come from the germline V gene. This CDR3 is 14 amino acids long. The V end lost 0 bases, the J end lost 5 bases, and 9 bases lay between the germline ends. This CDR3 reads CASSLGLGENIQYF. In DNA form, the CDR3 reads TGCGCCAGCAGCTTGGGATTAGGGGAAAACATTCAGTACTTC.

V and J are TRBV7-9 and TRBJ1-1; TRBD1 aligns across 7 bases. The CDR3 runs to 16 residues. Germline values: CDR1 SEHNR, CDR2 FQNEAQ (reference sequence). The V segment lost 4 bases and the J segment 0 bases; nucleotides outside the gene matches: 8. CDR3 nucleotides: TGTGCCAGCAGCTCCCCACCGGGACAGATGAACACTGAAGCTTTCTTT. This sequence encodes CASSSPPGQMNTEAFF. The entire variable domain, with the rest obtained from reference TRBV7-9 and TRBJ1-1, is as follows: DTGVSQNPRHKITKRGQNVTFRCDPISEHNRLYWYRQTLGQGPEFLTYFQNEAQLEKSRLLSDRFSAERPKGSFSTLEIQRTEQGDSAMYLCASSSPPGQMNTEAFFGQGTRLTVV.

This clone is a singleton in its sample. V and J are TRBV2 and TRBJ1-3; the match to TRBD1 covers 8 bases. The germline gives CDR1 SNHLY, CDR2 FYNNEI. The V and J ends lost 8 bases and 4 bases, in that order; junction bases with no gene match: 7. The length of the CDR3 is 14 residues. The CDR3 nucleotides read TGTGCCAGCCTTAGGACAGGGCACGGAAACACCATATATTTT. Amino acid sequence: CASLRTGHGNTIYF.

V is TRBV11-1 and J is TRBJ2-1; no definite D call. V lost 2 bases, J lost 6 bases, and 2 bases lay in between. The CDR3 loop spans 11 amino acids. CDR1 SGHAT and CDR2 FQDESV come from the germline V gene (reference sequence). The CDR3 region has the DNA TGTGCCAGCAGCTTAACCAATGAGCAGTTCTTC. Amino acids: CASSLTNEQFF.

The chain joins TRBV30 to TRBJ2-7; 9 bases map to TRBD2. Germline V CDR1 and CDR2: GTSNPN, SVGIG (reference sequence). CDR3 length: 14 amino acids. V shed 2 bases and J 6 bases; nucleotides not matched to a gene: 8. CDR3 residues: CAWSRAGGDGEQYF. Written as DNA, the CDR3 is TGTGCCTGGAGTCGAGCGGGGGGAGATGGCGAGCAGTACTTC.